Listed here are 20 T cell receptor beta chains from one sample, sequenced in a study of T cell repertoires in cytomegalovirus infection. TCRdb redid the calling of the reads with MiXCR, one entry per CDR3 protein. The data show around 740,000 distinct CDR3 sequences, 35% seen once. The sequencing sample was made of PBMCs. The receptor set was obtained from a human donor in good health (CMV status not recorded). Some clones in this sample may be carry-over from other donors' samples.

This chain uses TRBV12-3 or TRBV12-4 with TRBJ2-2, with D tentatively TRBD1 (5 bases). This CDR3 is built from 13 residues. V lost 4 bases and J 5 bases, leaving 8 bases between the germline ends. DNA of the CDR3: TGTGCCAGCAGTTGGCAGGGTACCGGGGAGCTGTTTTTT. Encoded protein: CASSWQGTGELFF.

The genes are TRBV20-1 and TRBJ2-7; D unresolved. Germline V CDR1 and CDR2: DFQATT, SNEGSKA (reference sequence). The V gene lost 0 bases and the J gene lost 2 bases, with 20 bases spanning the gap. This CDR3 region has 17 residues. The CDR3 DNA reads as TGCAGTGCTAGAGATCGAGCTGGCAGCCAACTTACCTACGAGCAGTACTTC. It encodes CSARDRAGSQLTYEQYF.

The chain is built from TRBV6-5 and TRBJ1-5; 9 nucleotides match TRBD1. This CDR3 is built from 17 residues. CDR1 MNHEY and CDR2 SVGAGI come from the germline V gene. Trimming took 6 bases from V and 0 from J; bases not matched to a gene: 9. CDR3 amino acids: CASRRDRENHSNQPQHF. The CDR3 region has the DNA TGTGCCAGCAGGAGGGACAGGGAGAACCATAGCAATCAGCCCCAGCATTTT.

This clonotype was seen only a few times. The V gene is TRBV27, the J gene TRBJ1-6; a possible D gene is TRBD1 (5 bases). V was cut by 7 bases and J by 8 bases, with 15 bases left in between. The CDR3 loop spans 14 amino acids. The V gene's germline CDR1 is MNHEY and CDR2 SMNVEV (reference sequence). The CDR3 sequence: CASTLLRGDSPLHF. CDR3 bases: TGTGCCAGCACCTTACTGAGGGGAGATTCACCCCTCCACTTT.

This chain connects TRBV18 to TRBJ2-7; 7 nucleotides line up with TRBD1. The length of the CDR3 is 17 residues. V dropped 3 bases and J dropped 0; count of bases not matched to a gene: 11. CDR1 is KGHSH, CDR2 LQKENI, per germline. Here the CDR3 DNA reads TGTGCCAGCTCACCGTTACCCCCGACAGGGACCTCCTACGAGCAGTACTTC. Amino acids: CASSPLPPTGTSYEQYF.

CDR3 bases: TGTGCCAGCAGCTCAGGGGGACTAGCATCTAGTAATGAGCAGTTCTTC. Translated, it gives CASSSGGLASSNEQFF. V gene TRBV4-2 combines with J gene TRBJ2-1; 9 bases line up with TRBD2. The CDR3 runs 16 residues. V was clipped by 5 bases and J by 7 bases; unmatched bases: 12. Germline lookup yields CDR1 LGHNA and CDR2 YNFKEQ.

This clonotype was counted a few times. This sequence joins TRBV20-1 and TRBJ2-7, with TRBD1 matching 7 bases. Germline CDR1 is DFQATT and CDR2 is SNEGSKA (reference sequence). Unmatched junction bases numbered 14, after V lost 5 bases and J lost 7 bases. This CDR3 contains 14 residues. The CDR3 protein is CSAFKSGGTTEQYF. CDR3 coding DNA: TGCAGTGCTTTCAAGTCAGGGGGTACGACGGAGCAGTACTTC.

This clonotype was counted between two and nine times. J is TRBJ2-2 and V is TRBV7-3; no reliable D call. From germline, CDR1 is SGHTA and CDR2 FQGTGA. The CDR3 is 15 residues long. With 5 bases removed from V and 2 bases from J, the gap between germline ends came to 12 bases. In DNA, the CDR3 is TGTGCCAGCAGCAAGACAAATTCCAACACCGGGGAGCTGTTTTTT. Its translation: CASSKTNSNTGELFF.

This clonotype was recorded at least ten times. The chain has TRBV7-8 and TRBJ2-1, with 8 bases lining up with TRBD2. The germline V gene has CDR1 SGHVS and CDR2 FQNEAQ. V gave up 7 bases and J gave up 6 bases; unmatched junction bases: 11. The CDR3 covers 15 residues. Here the CDR3 DNA reads TGTGCCAGCACCTCACGGAGCGGGAGCGGCAATGAGCAGTTCTTC. This sequence encodes CASTSRSGSGNEQFF.

The genes are TRBV3-1 and TRBJ2-7; D is uncertain. In germline, CDR1 is LGHDT, CDR2 YNNKEL (reference sequence). CDR3 size: 14 residues. V was trimmed by 1 base and J by 1 base, leaving 8 bases between them. CDR3: CASSQGRISYEQYF. The CDR3 DNA is TGTGCCAGCAGCCAAGGACGGATTTCCTACGAGCAGTACTTC.

V usage is TRBV6-6 and J usage is TRBJ1-1, with D maybe TRBD1 (6 bases). Germline V gives CDR1 MNHNY, CDR2 SVGAGI (reference sequence). The CDR3 extends over 12 amino acids. V was cut by 7 bases and J by 4 bases, with 10 bases left in between. CDR3 in amino acids: CASKIGGTEAFF. The CDR3 coding sequence is TGTGCCAGCAAAATAGGGGGCACTGAAGCTTTCTTT.

The chain recombines TRBV20-1 with TRBJ1-2, with no clear D. The germline gives CDR1 DFQATT, CDR2 SNEGSKA (reference sequence). Trimming stripped 5 bases from V and 8 bases from J, with 18 bases between. The CDR3 length is 13 residues. The CDR3 loop reads CSAPLDREGGYTF. CDR3 DNA sequence: TGCAGTGCTCCCCTGGATCGGGAAGGCGGCTACACCTTC.

This chain connects TRBV7-9 to TRBJ2-7; a possible D gene is TRBD2 (6 bases). This CDR3 spans 15 amino acids. Trimming stripped 1 base from V and 11 bases from J, with 21 bases between. The V gene's germline CDR1 is SEHNR and CDR2 FQNEAQ (reference sequence). The CDR3 protein is CASSLDFQGSGEKYF. CDR3 bases: TGTGCCAGCAGCTTAGATTTTCAGGGCTCGGGAGAGAAGTACTTC.

Worth noting for this clonotype: In this CDR3 the conserved last residue, phenylalanine or tryptophan, is missing, so a read error is likely. The chain uses TRBV19 and TRBJ2-7; possibly TRBD1 or TRBD2 for D (5 bases each). Trimming took off 5 bases at V and 4 bases at J, with 18 bases between the two ends. CDR3 size: 15 residues. Per germline, CDR1 LNHDA and CDR2 SQIVND (reference sequence). Here the CDR3 reads CASSAPGRQGYEQYI. In DNA form, the CDR3 reads TGTGCCAGTAGTGCACCGGGACGCCAGGGTTACGAGCAGTACATC.

About this clonotype: Since a much larger clone is just one base distant, this may be a read error. The chain's CDR3 is CASRSRRVNTEDFF. The CDR3, as DNA: TGTGCCAGCAGATCCCGCAGGGTTAACACTGAAGATTTCTTT. The chain carries TRBV7-2 and TRBJ1-1; a weak D match, TRBD1 (5 bases). CDR1 and CDR2 (germline): SGHTA, FQGNSA. The CDR3 is 14 residues long.

A few counts support this clonotype. V is TRBV15 and J is TRBJ2-5; D is possibly TRBD2 (6 bases). Trimming pared 3 bases from V and 4 bases from J, leaving 15 bases between. This CDR3 is 15 amino acids long. Germline values: CDR1 LNHNV, CDR2 YYDKDF (reference sequence). The DNA for the CDR3 is TGTGCCACCAGCAGCTCAGGGCGGGGTAGAGAGACCCAGTACTTC. Amino acids: CATSSSGRGRETQYF.

This clonotype was picked up a small number of times. The V and J genes are TRBV28 and TRBJ1-5; D gene uncertain. Per germline, CDR1 MDHEN and CDR2 SYDVKM. With 4 bases removed from V and 7 bases from J, the gap between germline ends came to 14 bases. The CDR3 is 14 amino acids. The CDR3 here is CASSSIPLYQPQHF. Here the CDR3 DNA reads TGTGCCAGCAGTTCGATACCGTTGTACCAGCCCCAGCATTTT.

To note about this clonotype: Its ends do not fully match the called genes, so a read error is possible. The chain uses TRBV7-2 and TRBJ1-2, with D hard to call. The CDR3 has 14 residues. Germline V gene data show CDR1 as SGHTA and CDR2 as FQGNSA. The CDR3 DNA sequence: TGTGCCAGGAGCTTAAGTGCGGGGTCATATGTCTACACCTTC. Translation gives CARSLSAGSYVYTF. The full variable domain, completed using reference TRBV7-2 and TRBJ1-2, is GAGVSQSPSNKVTEKGKDVELRCDPISGHTALYWYRQSLGQGLEFLIYFQGNSAPDKSGLPSDRFSAERTGGSVSTLTIQRTQQEDSAVYLCARSLSAGSYVYTFGSGTRLTVV.

The DNA of the CDR3 is TGTGCCAGAAGATTAGCGCGAGACAGCGGTTTGGGCTACACCTTC. This gives the protein CARRLARDSGLGYTF. The chain employs TRBV7-9 and TRBJ1-2, with a weak D call TRBD1 (5 bases). V shed 9 bases and J shed 8 bases, with 25 bases lying between them. The CDR3 covers 15 residues. CDR1 is SEHNR and CDR2 is FQNEAQ in the germline V gene (reference sequence).

The chain links TRBV5-1 to TRBJ2-1, with 9 bases matching TRBD1. This CDR3 region has 18 residues. The ends lost 1 base at V and 7 bases at J; junction bases unmatched: 15. Per germline, CDR1 SGHRS and CDR2 YFSETQ. The CDR3 DNA sequence: TGCGCCAGCAGCTTGTGGGCCGGGGGACAGGGTGGAAGAAATGAGCAGTTCTTC. Translating gives CASSLWAGGQGGRNEQFF.